A single sample is the source of the 16 T cell receptor beta chains below, sequenced in a study of shared clonotypes between healthy human individuals. Here immunoSEQ multiplex PCR was the method, and the copy in TCRdb shows in-frame clones only, minus some. Among almost 700,000 clones listed, around 92% were seen once. The naive CD8 fraction comprised CD45RO-negative cells positively selected for CCR7 and excluded terminally differentiated effector memory CD45RA+ cells. Sample: naive CD8+ T cells sorted from blood. The receptor set was obtained from a man aged 25 to 45 in good health.

The chain couples TRBV9 to TRBJ2-5, with 8 nucleotides matching TRBD1. V shed 3 bases and J 2 bases; nucleotides not matched to a gene: 6. This CDR3 spans 15 amino acids. Germline assignment: CDR1 SGDLS and CDR2 YYNGEE. CDR3 loop: CASSGGNRGQETQYF. In DNA form, the CDR3 reads TGTGCCAGCAGCGGAGGGAACAGGGGGCAAGAGACCCAGTACTTC.

The J gene is TRBJ1-3, the V gene TRBV7-9, with unresolved D. Germline V gives CDR1 SEHNR, CDR2 FQNEAQ (reference sequence). There are 12 residues in the CDR3. Trimming stripped 1 base from V and 10 bases from J, with 8 bases between. The CDR3 sequence: CASSLGSGTIYF. CDR3 coding DNA: TGTGCCAGCAGCTTAGGCTCGGGGACCATATATTTT.

The chain joins TRBV27 to TRBJ2-7; D might be TRBD1 or TRBD2, each matching 5 bases. Germline V CDR1 and CDR2: MNHEY, SMNVEV (reference sequence). V dropped 6 bases and J dropped 0 bases, with 18 bases sitting between them. The CDR3 extends over 16 amino acids. The CDR3 DNA reads as TGTGCCAGCAGACCCCTTGGGGACGAGGCCTCCTACGAGCAGTACTTC. It codes for CASRPLGDEASYEQYF.

J is TRBJ2-1 and V is TRBV7-8; D gene uncertain. The CDR3 has 15 amino acids. Trimming shortened V by 5 bases and J by 4 bases, and 15 bases separated the two germline ends. In germline, CDR1 is SGHVS, CDR2 FQNEAQ. The CDR3 DNA reads as TGTGCCAGCAGCCCCGGCTCGGGCCCTTACAATGAGCAGTTCTTC. This gives the protein CASSPGSGPYNEQFF. The variable domain in full, with the rest retrieved from reference TRBV7-8 and TRBJ2-1, is GAGVSQSPRYKVAKRGQDVALRCDPISGHVSLFWYQQALGQGPEFLTYFQNEAQLDKSGLPSDRFFAERPEGSVSTLKIQRTQQEDSAVYLCASSPGSGPYNEQFFGPGTRLTVL.

This clone was detected only a few times. Other DNA sequences from this sample encode an identical CDR3 as well. The V call is TRBV27, the J call TRBJ1-1, with D possibly TRBD1 on 5 matching bases. The CDR3 length is 13 residues. Looked up from germline, CDR1 is MNHEY and CDR2 is SMNVEV (reference sequence). V was clipped by 5 bases and J by 1 base, with 8 bases between them. The CDR3 spells CASSPGQNTEAFF. In DNA, the CDR3 is TGTGCCAGCAGTCCTGGACAGAACACTGAAGCTTTCTTT.

The CDR3 here is CASSLLGHNTDTQYF. DNA for the CDR3: TGTGCCAGCAGTTTATTGGGACATAACACAGATACGCAGTATTTT. J is TRBJ2-3 and V is TRBV27, with a weak D call TRBD1 (6 bases). The CDR3 sequence is 15 residues long. Trimming stripped 1 base from V and 2 bases from J, with 10 bases between. From germline, CDR1 is MNHEY and CDR2 SMNVEV (reference sequence).

This chain links TRBV7-9 with TRBJ1-2; the match to TRBD1 covers 9 bases. The CDR3 spans 14 residues. Trimming took 0 bases from V and 8 from J; bases not matched to a gene: 4. In germline, CDR1 is SEHNR, CDR2 FQNEAQ (reference sequence). The CDR3 DNA reads as TGTGCCAGCAGCTTAGCCAGACAGGGGGACGGCTACACCTTC. Encoded protein: CASSLARQGDGYTF.

This chain links TRBV13 with TRBJ2-1; no reliable D call. This CDR3 has 14 amino acids. The V and J ends lost 4 bases and 9 bases respectively, with 16 bases between them. Germline-derived CDR1 and CDR2 are PRHDT and FYEKMQ (reference sequence). DNA of the CDR3: TGTGCCAGCAGCTGGGCCGAACGCGTTAGTGAGCAGTTCTTC. Translating it yields CASSWAERVSEQFF.

V gene TRBV7-9 combines with J gene TRBJ2-7; D is possibly TRBD2 (5 bases). CDR1 is SEHNR and CDR2 is FQNEAQ in the germline V gene (reference sequence). The germline V and J ends were trimmed by 2 bases and 6 bases, with 17 bases remaining between them. The CDR3 runs 15 residues. The DNA of the CDR3 is TGTGCCAGCAGCTTACCAAGCGGCATGATGGGCGAGCAGTACTTC. Protein: CASSLPSGMMGEQYF.

The V call is TRBV27, the J call TRBJ2-7; 10 nucleotides line up with TRBD2. V was pared by 8 bases and J by 4 bases, with 14 bases of the junction left unmatched. The CDR3 covers 16 residues. Germline CDR1 reads MNHEY; CDR2 reads SMNVEV (reference sequence). Written as DNA, the CDR3 is TGTGCCAGCTGTAAAGCGGGAGGGCCCTCGGTATACGAGCAGTACTTC. Its protein is CASCKAGGPSVYEQYF.

CDR3 region: CASSLPVGGGPFNQPQHF. CDR3 nucleotide sequence: TGTGCCAGCAGTTTACCCGTTGGGGGGGGTCCCTTCAATCAGCCCCAGCATTTT. The chain combines TRBV28 with TRBJ1-5, with D perhaps matching TRBD1 (5 bases). The CDR3 is 18 amino acids. V was shortened by 2 bases and J by 3 bases, with 20 bases between the two germline ends. Germline loops: CDR1 MDHEN, CDR2 SYDVKM.

Comment on this clone: Other DNA sequences in this sample translate to the same CDR3. The CDR3 bases are TGTGCCAGTAGTATCGGCGATCAGCCCCAGCATTTT. As protein: CASSIGDQPQHF. The V gene is TRBV19, the J gene TRBJ1-5; the D is unclear. In germline, CDR1 is LNHDA, CDR2 SQIVND (reference sequence). The CDR3 contains 12 residues. V was cut by 3 bases and J by 5 bases, with 5 bases left in between.

This chain joins TRBV10-3 and TRBJ2-1; D gene ambiguous. The CDR3 has 17 amino acids. Germline-derived CDR1 and CDR2 are ENHRY and SYGVKD. Trimming left V 0 bases short and J 1 base short, with 13 bases between. The DNA of the CDR3 is TGTGCCATCAGTGAGTCTAGGTCCTTTAGTTCCTACAATGAGCAGTTCTTC. Its translation is CAISESRSFSSYNEQFF.

This chain uses TRBV19 with TRBJ2-7; 8 bases are shared with TRBD1. This CDR3 has 12 amino acids. Trimming removed 10 bases from V and 0 bases from J; junction bases left unmatched: 2. Germline V gene lookup returns CDR1 LNHDA and CDR2 SQIVND (reference sequence). The CDR3 is CATGQGSYEQYF. The CDR3 DNA reads as TGTGCCACCGGACAGGGCTCCTACGAGCAGTACTTC.

This clone was picked up a small number of times. The rearrangement links TRBV5-1 to TRBJ2-7; D not certain. Germline-derived CDR1 and CDR2 are SGHRS and YFSETQ. The length of the CDR3 is 14 residues. Trimming took 3 bases from V and 5 from J, leaving 15 bases between them. In DNA, the CDR3 is TGCGCCAGCAGCTGGGGATCTGGGATCAACGAGCAGTACTTC. Its translation: CASSWGSGINEQYF.

This clone was seen only once. CDR3 residues: CASSESVRGLKTGELFF. DNA for the CDR3: TGTGCCAGCAGTGAAAGCGTACGGGGGTTGAAGACCGGGGAGCTGTTTTTT. The genes are TRBV6-1 and TRBJ2-2, with a weak D call TRBD2 (6 bases). The CDR3 runs to 17 residues. Deletions cut 2 bases from V and 5 bases from J, with 18 bases between. Germline CDR1 and CDR2: MNHNS and SASEGT.